These 17 T cell receptor beta chains share one sample of origin, sequenced in a study of T cells after somatic rescue of genetic block. The repertoire was sequenced with immunoSEQ multiplex PCR; TCRdb's copy has only in-frame clones and lacks some. This table holds roughly 110,000 clones, just over 90% found once. Sequences were obtained from peripheral blood mononuclear cells (PBMCs). The receptor set was obtained from a woman aged 18-30 years.

A word on this clone: Its ends do not fully match the called genes, so a read error is possible. CDR3 bases: TGCGCCAGCAGCCATAAACTTGTGACAGGGTCCTCCGAGCAGTACTTC. Protein: CASSHKLVTGSSEQYF. The V gene is TRBV4-1, the J gene TRBJ2-7, with 7 positions matching TRBD1. The V gene's germline CDR1 is MGHRA and CDR2 YSYEKL. The CDR3 has 16 residues.

The J gene is TRBJ1-6, the V gene TRBV30; D is uncertain. Germline V gene data show CDR1 as GTSNPN and CDR2 as SVGIG (reference sequence). V dropped 0 bases and J dropped 7 bases, with 13 bases sitting between them. This CDR3 is built from 15 residues. In nucleotides, the CDR3 is TGTGCCTGGAGTGTACCCGACTTGGGGAATTCACCCCTCCACTTT. It yields the protein CAWSVPDLGNSPLHF.

A single count supports this clone. This CDR3 reads CASSLEGGGYSTDTQYF. CDR3 nucleotides: TGTGCCAGCAGCTTAGAGGGCGGGGGGTATAGCACAGATACGCAGTATTTT. This rearrangement joins TRBV11-3 to TRBJ2-3; 8 bases agree with TRBD2. Trimming took 0 bases from V and 0 from J; bases not matched to a gene: 5. Germline loops: CDR1 SGHNT, CDR2 YENEEA. The CDR3 runs 17 residues.

About this clone: This CDR3 is also generated by other DNA sequences in the sample. The CDR3 DNA reads TGCGCCAGCAGCCAAGAACAGGGCTATGGCTACACCTTC. It specifies CASSQEQGYGYTF. The chain is built from TRBV4-3 and TRBJ1-2; perhaps TRBD1 as D (6 bases). The germline gives CDR1 LGHNA, CDR2 YSLEER. Trimming took 0 bases from V and 4 from J, leaving 6 bases between them. The CDR3 spans 13 residues.

This chain uses TRBV30 with TRBJ1-2; 9 bases align to TRBD1. The CDR3 runs to 14 residues. CDR1 is GTSNPN, CDR2 SVGIG, per germline (reference sequence). Unmatched junction bases numbered 4, after V lost 1 base and J lost 4 bases. Written as DNA, the CDR3 is TGTGCCTGGAGTGAGACAGGGGGTGCCTATGGCTACACCTTC. Its translation: CAWSETGGAYGYTF.

In this sample, this clone turned up once. An end of the junction does not agree with germline; a read error may underlie this. The chain employs TRBV10-3 and TRBJ2-7; TRBD1 aligns across 11 bases. CDR3 size: 12 residues. The germline V gene has CDR1 ENHRY and CDR2 SYGVKD. CDR3 protein: CAISESLGQGDF. As DNA, the CDR3 is TGTGCCATCAGTGAGTCGCTGGGACAGGGGGACTTC.

This chain links TRBV18 with TRBJ2-1; D is perhaps TRBD1 (6 bases). Germline-derived CDR1 and CDR2 are KGHSH and LQKENI. Deletions cut 5 bases from V and 8 bases from J, with 19 bases between. The CDR3 length is 15 residues. The CDR3 sequence is CASSRNAGDVDEQFF. DNA of the CDR3: TGTGCCAGCTCAAGGAACGCAGGGGACGTAGATGAGCAGTTCTTC.

The chain links TRBV6-1 to TRBJ1-5; D uncertain. The germline V and J ends were trimmed by 1 base and 4 bases, with 14 bases remaining between them. This CDR3 spans 16 amino acids. Germline assignment: CDR1 MNHNS and CDR2 SASEGT. Here the CDR3 DNA reads TGTGCCAGCAGTGAAGGGTCAGCTTTCCAAAATCAGCCCCAGCATTTT. This gives the protein CASSEGSAFQNQPQHF.

The V gene is TRBV9, the J gene TRBJ2-5, with D tentatively TRBD2 (5 bases). The CDR3 extends over 14 amino acids. In germline, CDR1 is SGDLS, CDR2 YYNGEE. The V end lost 7 bases, the J end lost 5 bases, and 18 bases lay between the germline ends. The CDR3 DNA follows: TGTGCCAGCTTGTTGGACTCTCGTCCGGAGACCCAGTACTTC. The encoded protein is CASLLDSRPETQYF.

This clone was seen once. The rearrangement uses TRBV7-9 and TRBJ2-1; 8 bases agree with TRBD2. Germline trimming cut 4 bases from V and 10 bases from J; bases unmatched to any gene: 12. CDR1 SEHNR and CDR2 FQNEAQ come from the germline V gene (reference sequence). The CDR3 totals 15 residues. The CDR3, as DNA: TGTGCCAGCAGCTACTCCGAACTAGCGGTGGGGGAGCAGTTCTTC. Translation gives CASSYSELAVGEQFF.

This clone was seen only once. The chain joins TRBV19 to TRBJ1-5; 7 bases fit TRBD1. The CDR3 totals 17 residues. Germline V lookup: CDR1 LNHDA, CDR2 SQIVND (reference sequence). Trimming at V came to 4 bases and at J to 3 bases, leaving 12 bases not matched to a gene. The CDR3 is CASSRTGSGAYNQPQHF. Here the CDR3 DNA reads TGTGCCAGTAGTAGGACAGGCTCCGGGGCCTACAATCAGCCCCAGCATTTT.

J is TRBJ1-5 and V is TRBV6-6; possibly TRBD1 for D (6 bases). Between the trimmed V and J ends, which lost 0 bases and 6 bases, there was a span of 9 bases. Germline V CDR1 and CDR2: MNHNY, SVGAGI (reference sequence). CDR3 length: 14 amino acids. CDR3 residues: CASSYSIGGQPQHF. CDR3 sequence (DNA): TGTGCCAGCAGTTACTCGATAGGGGGTCAGCCCCAGCATTTT.

The chain employs TRBV21-1 and TRBJ1-3. TRBV21-1 is an annotated pseudogene. The CDR3 consists of 14 residues. The CDR3: CASKVRTSGNTIYF. In DNA form, the CDR3 reads TGTGCCAGCAAGGTTCGGACGTCAGGAAACACCATATATTTT.

The chain is built from TRBV11-2 and TRBJ2-7, with D possibly being TRBD2 (5 bases). This CDR3 comprises 16 residues. Trimming pared 5 bases from V and 2 bases from J, leaving 19 bases between. From germline, CDR1 is SGHAT and CDR2 FQNNGV. CDR3 bases: TGTGCCAGCAGCCCCTGGGCGGGTGAAACTACCTACGAGCAGTACTTC. It yields the protein CASSPWAGETTYEQYF.

The chain recombines TRBV12-5 with TRBJ2-2; 8 bases align to TRBD1. CDR3 length: 13 amino acids. Per the germline V gene, CDR1 is LGHNT and CDR2 is FRNRAP. The junction had 1 base not matched to a gene; V was cut back by 0 bases and J by 10 bases. This CDR3 reads CASGLVRGQELFF. CDR3 coding DNA: TGTGCTAGTGGTTTGGTCAGGGGGCAGGAGCTGTTTTTT.

The chain recombines TRBV27 with TRBJ2-1; no definite D call. Trimming shortened V by 3 bases and J by 9 bases, and 12 bases separated the two germline ends. Germline V gene data show CDR1 as MNHEY and CDR2 as SMNVEV (reference sequence). The CDR3 totals 13 residues. CDR3 protein: CASSFGASAEQFF. CDR3 bases: TGTGCCAGCAGTTTCGGAGCCTCAGCTGAGCAGTTCTTC.

This chain joins TRBV21-1 and TRBJ1-2. TRBV21-1 is classified as a pseudogene. The CDR3 length is 12 residues. The CDR3 region has the DNA TGTGCCAGCAACCGGACTGGCTATGGCTACACCTTC. Translated, it gives CASNRTGYGYTF.